Described below is a single TCR beta chain sequence and its context. Its antigen is unknown. This sample is drawn from a study of CD8 T cells in ankylosing spondylitis. Broader study findings: Relatively scarce in peripheral blood, disease-linked clones were CD8+.

TCRdb fed the 5' RACE reads into MiXCR, producing one record per CDR3 protein. The data show 200,000 to 300,000 distinct CDR3 sequences, 8.6% seen once. This CDR3 has 13 amino acids. CDR1 and CDR2 (germline): SEHNR, FQNEAQ (reference sequence). Trimming cost V 1 base and J 8 bases, with 11 bases left between them. The sequence was collected from a male donor with ankylosing spondylitis or in good health (not recorded which). The sequencing sample was made of blood, either unsorted or a sorted T cell fraction (not recorded which). This sequence joins TRBV7-9 and TRBJ1-2; tentative D call: TRBD1 (5 bases). The CDR3 is CASSLGQNGGYTF. In nucleotides, the CDR3 is TGTGCCAGCAGCTTAGGACAGAATGGGGGCTACACCTTC.